Shown below are 27 T cell receptor beta chains from a single sample sequenced in a study of PD-L1 blockade in urothelial cancer. Assay: immunoSEQ multiplex PCR; the TCRdb copy retains only in-frame clones and omits some. The sample shows under 70,000 clones, about 81% of them seen only once. This sample's time point: pretreatment peripheral blood. The sample here was PBMCs, taken around atezolizumab (anti-PD-L1) treatment. All receptors come from a man aged 70 or older with urothelial cancer.

This clone was recorded a few times. V usage is TRBV28 and J usage is TRBJ2-3; D not resolved. The CDR3 loop spans 11 amino acids. Germline CDR1 is MDHEN and CDR2 is SYDVKM. V was pared by 5 bases and J by 6 bases, with 6 bases between. This chain's CDR3 is CASSLGDTQYF. The DNA of the CDR3 is TGTGCCAGCAGTCTCGGGGATACGCAGTATTTT.

Points on this clone: An end of the junction differs from the germline gene, which may be a read error. This chain uses TRBV7-9 with TRBJ2-5, with 8 bases that match TRBD1. Germline CDR1 is SEHNR and CDR2 is FQNEAQ (reference sequence). There are 15 residues in the CDR3. The chain's CDR3 is CASSLAGGVQETQYF. The DNA of the CDR3 is TGTGCCAGCAGCCTAGCAGGGGGCGTTCAGGAGACCCAGTACTTC.

This chain uses TRBV6-1 with TRBJ2-3, with D perhaps TRBD2 (6 bases). Germline lookup yields CDR1 MNHNS and CDR2 SASEGT. The length of the CDR3 is 14 residues. V gave up 7 bases and J gave up 4 bases, with 15 bases separating them. The CDR3: CASNHWGVADTQYF. Here the CDR3 DNA reads TGTGCCAGCAATCACTGGGGGGTTGCAGATACGCAGTATTTT.

The table lists this clone with a few counts. The chain carries TRBV2 and TRBJ2-5; a weak D match, TRBD1 (6 bases). Trimming stripped 0 bases from V and 7 bases from J, with 18 bases between. CDR3 length: 16 residues. CDR1 is SNHLY, CDR2 FYNNEI, per germline. In nucleotides, the CDR3 is TGTGCCAGCAGTGAAGCCTCCTTGGGGGCCGTCGGGACCCAGTACTTC. This encodes CASSEASLGAVGTQYF.

This chain links TRBV19 with TRBJ2-1, with D maybe TRBD2 (6 bases). This CDR3 spans 15 amino acids. CDR1 and CDR2 (germline): LNHDA, SQIVND (reference sequence). Trimming pared 6 bases from V and 0 bases from J, leaving 12 bases between. CDR3 residues: CASSASGYSYNEQFF. The DNA for the CDR3 is TGTGCCAGTAGCGCGAGCGGGTACTCCTACAATGAGCAGTTCTTC. Together with reference TRBV19 and TRBJ2-1, the CDR3 gives the full variable domain: DGGITQSPKYLFRKEGQNVTLSCEQNLNHDAMYWYRQDPGQGLRLIYYSQIVNDFQKGDIAEGYSVSREKKESFPLTVTSAQKNPTAFYLCASSASGYSYNEQFFGPGTRLTVL.

The J gene is TRBJ2-3, the V gene TRBV6-5, with 8 bases fitting TRBD2. The germline V gene has CDR1 MNHEY and CDR2 SVGAGI. This CDR3 contains 15 residues. V was clipped by 6 bases and J by 2 bases; unmatched bases: 7. The CDR3 protein is CASSLLAGLTDTQYF. The CDR3 DNA sequence: TGTGCCAGCAGCCTCTTAGCGGGACTCACAGATACGCAGTATTTT.

V and J are TRBV7-9 and TRBJ2-2; D is perhaps TRBD1 (5 bases). V gave up 7 bases and J gave up 5 bases, with 14 bases separating them. Germline V lookup: CDR1 SEHNR, CDR2 FQNEAQ (reference sequence). CDR3 length: 14 amino acids. DNA for the CDR3: TGTGCCAGCAAATTCATAGGGGAAACCGGGGAGCTGTTTTTT. Amino acid sequence: CASKFIGETGELFF.

The chain combines TRBV5-6 with TRBJ2-1; a possible D gene is TRBD2 (6 bases). Trimming stripped 2 bases from V and 5 bases from J, with 11 bases between. The CDR3 covers 14 residues. Per the germline V gene, CDR1 is SGHDT and CDR2 is YYEEEE. The CDR3 bases are TGTGCCAGCAGCTTCGGGACTCCTGACAATGAGCAGTTCTTC. This codes for CASSFGTPDNEQFF. The full variable domain, with the rest looked up from reference TRBV5-6 and TRBJ2-1, is DAGVTQSPTHLIKTRGQQVTLRCSPKSGHDTVSWYQQALGQGPQFIFQYYEEEERQRGNFPDRFSGHQFPNYSSELNVNALLLGDSALYLCASSFGTPDNEQFFGPGTRLTVL.

This clone was seen a few times. V is TRBV11-2 and J is TRBJ2-1; 7 nucleotides agree with TRBD1. CDR1 is SGHAT and CDR2 is FQNNGV in the germline V gene. After removal of 1 base from V and 2 bases from J, the junction contained 2 bases not matched to a gene. The CDR3 extends over 15 amino acids. CDR3 residues: CASSLGQGPYNEQFF. As DNA, the CDR3 is TGTGCCAGCAGCTTAGGACAGGGACCCTACAATGAGCAGTTCTTC.

CDR3 bases: TGTGCCAGCAGCCTCCATTCGGTCAACCAAGATGGGACCCAGTACTTC. Translating gives CASSLHSVNQDGTQYF. The chain couples TRBV7-3 to TRBJ2-5; D unresolved. Trimming pared 5 bases from V and 7 bases from J, leaving 23 bases between. Germline V lookup: CDR1 SGHTA, CDR2 FQGTGA. CDR3 length: 16 residues.

The chain employs TRBV27 and TRBJ2-1; D possibly corresponds to TRBD2 (5 bases). Trimming stripped 6 bases from V and 5 bases from J, with 8 bases between. The germline CDR1 and CDR2 sequences are MNHEY and SMNVEV (reference sequence). The CDR3 sequence is 12 residues long. The CDR3 protein is CASSRTDNEQFF. The DNA for the CDR3 is TGTGCCAGCAGCAGGACTGACAATGAGCAGTTCTTC.

V usage is TRBV6-6 and J usage is TRBJ2-7, with a tentative D call TRBD1 (5 bases). CDR1 and CDR2 from the germline V gene are MNHNY and SVGAGI (reference sequence). V was shortened by 0 bases and J by 0 bases, with 12 bases between the two germline ends. The CDR3 spans 16 residues. The CDR3 is CASSYSQGQPSYEQYF. CDR3 DNA: TGTGCCAGCAGTTACTCGCAGGGTCAACCCTCCTACGAGCAGTACTTC.

V usage is TRBV7-6 and J usage is TRBJ2-7; a weak D match, TRBD1 (6 bases). The CDR3 is made up of 17 amino acids. Trimming left V 1 base short and J 1 base short, with 17 bases between. The germline V gene has CDR1 SGHVS and CDR2 FNYEAQ. CDR3 in amino acids: CASSLETGDQISYEQYF. Written as DNA, the CDR3 is TGTGCCAGCAGCTTAGAGACAGGCGACCAAATTTCCTACGAGCAGTACTTC.

The chain recombines TRBV19 with TRBJ1-1; 10 positions agree with TRBD1. The V segment lost 3 bases and the J segment 5 bases; nucleotides outside the gene matches: 6. CDR3 size: 15 residues. Germline lookup yields CDR1 LNHDA and CDR2 SQIVND (reference sequence). The CDR3 coding sequence is TGTGCCAGTAGTATGATGACAGGGGGCGGAACTGAAGCTTTCTTT. It translates to CASSMMTGGGTEAFF.

The rearrangement uses TRBV7-6 and TRBJ2-2; no firm D call. The length of the CDR3 is 16 residues. With 0 bases removed from V and 3 bases from J, the gap between germline ends came to 11 bases. Germline CDR1 and CDR2: SGHVS and FNYEAQ. CDR3 residues: CASSLASTGDTGELFF. CDR3 in DNA: TGTGCCAGCAGCTTAGCGTCGACGGGTGACACCGGGGAGCTGTTTTTT.

This chain joins TRBV5-4 and TRBJ2-3; D perhaps matches TRBD2 (6 bases). The germline gives CDR1 SGHNT, CDR2 YYREEE (reference sequence). This CDR3 spans 14 amino acids. Trimming removed 4 bases at V and 0 bases at J, with 9 bases between. In nucleotides, the CDR3 is TGTGCCAGCAGCGGGGACTCTAGCACAGATACGCAGTATTTT. Protein product: CASSGDSSTDTQYF. Variable domain in full (rest from reference TRBV5-4 and TRBJ2-3): ETGVTQSPTHLIKTRGQQVTLRCSSQSGHNTVSWYQQALGQGPQFIFQYYREEENGRGNFPPRFSGLQFPNYSSELNVNALELDDSALYLCASSGDSSTDTQYFGPGTRLTVL.

This clone appeared once. This sequence joins TRBV4-2 and TRBJ2-5; 15 nucleotides match TRBD2. Germline V gene lookup returns CDR1 LGHNA and CDR2 YNFKEQ. Unmatched junction bases numbered 5, after V lost 2 bases and J lost 4 bases. This CDR3 is built from 17 residues. This chain's CDR3 is CASSQWKGLAGGETQYF. CDR3 sequence (DNA): TGTGCCAGCAGCCAATGGAAGGGACTAGCGGGAGGAGAGACCCAGTACTTC.

This rearrangement joins TRBV7-9 to TRBJ2-1; TRBD2 aligns across 14 bases. Germline V lookup: CDR1 SEHNR, CDR2 FQNEAQ (reference sequence). This CDR3 is built from 13 residues. J was trimmed by 9 bases and V by 9 bases; bases with no gene match: 4. CDR3 in amino acids: CARGLAGGSEQFF. For the CDR3, the DNA is TGTGCCAGAGGACTAGCGGGAGGCAGTGAGCAGTTCTTC.

The rearrangement links TRBV7-6 to TRBJ2-1; 15 nucleotides align to TRBD2. V was clipped by 1 base and J by 2 bases; unmatched bases: 3. The CDR3 runs to 18 residues. Germline V CDR1 and CDR2: SGHVS, FNYEAQ. CDR3 region: CASSLGTSGRATYNEQFF. CDR3 DNA sequence: TGTGCCAGCAGCTTAGGGACTAGCGGGAGGGCCACCTACAATGAGCAGTTCTTC.

This chain links TRBV20-1 with TRBJ1-1; D gene unclear. Germline CDR1 and CDR2: DFQATT and SNEGSKA (reference sequence). The CDR3 loop spans 11 amino acids. The V and J ends lost 0 bases and 5 bases respectively, with 4 bases between them. The CDR3 loop reads CSARDPTEAFF. CDR3 DNA sequence: TGCAGTGCTAGAGATCCGACTGAAGCTTTCTTT.

The chain combines TRBV11-2 with TRBJ1-2; 11 positions match TRBD1. The CDR3 covers 15 residues. V gave up 5 bases and J gave up 4 bases; unmatched junction bases: 6. The germline CDR1 and CDR2 sequences are SGHAT and FQNNGV. The DNA of the CDR3 is TGTGCCAGCAGCCCGGGGACAGGGGGTTTCTATGGCTACACCTTC. Translation gives CASSPGTGGFYGYTF.

A few counts support this clone. The chain is built from TRBV7-6 and TRBJ1-3; 11 nucleotides align to TRBD1. This CDR3 region has 17 residues. J lost 4 bases, V lost 1 base, and 6 bases had no gene match. Germline V gives CDR1 SGHVS, CDR2 FNYEAQ. In DNA form, the CDR3 reads TGTGCCAGCAGCTTAGGGACAGGGGGCAGCAAAGGAAACACCATATATTTT. Its protein product is CASSLGTGGSKGNTIYF.

The rearrangement joins TRBV7-2 to TRBJ2-2; D uncertain. V lost 3 bases, J lost 6 bases, and 5 bases lay in between. The CDR3 is 12 amino acids. From germline, CDR1 is SGHTA and CDR2 FQGNSA. The CDR3 spells CASSFGSGELFF. The CDR3 DNA reads TGTGCCAGCAGCTTCGGTTCCGGGGAGCTGTTTTTT.

As for this clone: In the same sample, other DNA sequences code for this CDR3. J is TRBJ2-5 and V is TRBV7-3; D possibly corresponds to TRBD2 (6 bases). This CDR3 is built from 13 residues. V lost 2 bases and J lost 4, with 8 bases in between. In germline, CDR1 is SGHTA, CDR2 FQGTGA. The CDR3 nucleotides read TGTGCCAGCAGCTTAGGAGGGTTAGAGACCCAGTACTTC. Its protein is CASSLGGLETQYF.

The chain has TRBV18 and TRBJ1-4; 7 bases map to TRBD1. Germline V gene lookup returns CDR1 KGHSH and CDR2 LQKENI. The CDR3 consists of 15 residues. Trimming cost V 2 bases and J 3 bases; bases outside gene matches: 3. The DNA for the CDR3 is TGTGCCAGCTCACCAAAGACAGGGCCTAATGAAAAACTGTTTTTT. As protein: CASSPKTGPNEKLFF. Full variable domain (rest looked up from reference TRBV18 and TRBJ1-4): NAGVMQNPRHLVRRRGQEARLRCSPMKGHSHVYWYRQLPEEGLKFMVYLQKENIIDESGMPKERFSAEFPKEGPSILRIQQVVRGDSAAYFCASSPKTGPNEKLFFGSGTQLSVL.

The chain combines TRBV12-5 with TRBJ2-5, with 7 positions matching TRBD2. Trimming cost V 9 bases and J 0 bases; bases outside gene matches: 1. This CDR3 spans 12 amino acids. Looked up from germline, CDR1 is LGHNT and CDR2 is FRNRAP. The CDR3 DNA reads as TGTGCTAGCGGGAGGAACCAAGAGACCCAGTACTTC. Encoded protein: CASGRNQETQYF.

The V call is TRBV19, the J call TRBJ2-6, with D possibly TRBD1 on 7 matching bases. Germline V gene lookup returns CDR1 LNHDA and CDR2 SQIVND (reference sequence). Trimming left V 6 bases short and J 2 bases short, with 17 bases between. The CDR3 loop spans 17 amino acids. The CDR3 loop reads CASRPNRGGTGANVLTF. For the CDR3, the DNA is TGTGCCAGTAGGCCTAACAGGGGAGGTACTGGGGCCAACGTCCTGACTTTC.